The present T cell receptor beta chain was sequenced within a study of early T cells in non-severe SARS-CoV-2 infection. This clonotype was detected a few times. TCRdb re-derived calls from the 5' RACE reads in MiXCR, one entry per CDR3 protein. Among around 70,000 distinct CDR3 sequences listed, roughly an eighth were seen once. Trimming took off 5 bases at V and 0 bases at J, with 6 bases between the two ends. This CDR3 has 13 residues. CDR1 LNHNV and CDR2 YYDKDF come from the germline V gene (reference sequence). Sequencing was done on a sample of whole blood. The source is an adult who was a healthcare worker with PCR-confirmed SARS-CoV-2 infection or an uninfected control (not recorded which). This chain connects TRBV15 to TRBJ2-3; D is uncertain. CDR3 region: CATSLPSTDTQYF. CDR3 coding DNA: TGTGCCACCAGCCTACCAAGCACAGATACGCAGTATTTT.